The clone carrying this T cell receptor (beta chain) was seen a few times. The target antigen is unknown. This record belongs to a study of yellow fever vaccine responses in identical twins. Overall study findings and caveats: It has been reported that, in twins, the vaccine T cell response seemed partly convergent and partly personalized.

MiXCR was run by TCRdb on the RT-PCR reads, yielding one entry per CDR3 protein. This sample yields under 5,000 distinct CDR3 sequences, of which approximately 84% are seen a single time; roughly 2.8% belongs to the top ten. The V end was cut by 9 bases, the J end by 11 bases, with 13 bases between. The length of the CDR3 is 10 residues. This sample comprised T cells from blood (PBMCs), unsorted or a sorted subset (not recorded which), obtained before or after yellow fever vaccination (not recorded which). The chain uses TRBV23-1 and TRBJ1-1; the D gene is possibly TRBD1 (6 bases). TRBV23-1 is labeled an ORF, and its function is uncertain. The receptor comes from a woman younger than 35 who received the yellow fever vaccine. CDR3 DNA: TGCGCCAGGCCGGGACAACGGGCTTTCTTT. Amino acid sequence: CARPGQRAFF.